The entry below describes one TCR beta chain. A much larger clone lies a single base off, so this may be a read error. TCRdb re-analyzed the PCR reads using MiXCR. The table shows tens of thousands of clones, with around 17% occurring only once. Thyroid surgery was performed in patients who had received no treatment beforehand. J lost 9 bases, V lost 1 base, and 11 bases had no gene match. CDR3 size: 15 residues. Germline V lookup: CDR1 MNHNS, CDR2 SASEGT. The record originates from a study of metastatic and nonmetastatic thyroid tumors. The TCR sequence derives from a female donor with papillary thyroid cancer or a benign thyroid nodule (not recorded which). Some clones in this sample may be carry-over from other donors' samples. V gene TRBV6-1 combines with J gene TRBJ2-7; 8 bases are a match to TRBD1. Sequencing used tumor tissue. The chain's CDR3 is CASSEGGQVTGRQYF. The CDR3 nucleotides read TGTGCCAGCAGTGAAGGGGGACAGGTAACAGGAAGGCAGTACTTC.